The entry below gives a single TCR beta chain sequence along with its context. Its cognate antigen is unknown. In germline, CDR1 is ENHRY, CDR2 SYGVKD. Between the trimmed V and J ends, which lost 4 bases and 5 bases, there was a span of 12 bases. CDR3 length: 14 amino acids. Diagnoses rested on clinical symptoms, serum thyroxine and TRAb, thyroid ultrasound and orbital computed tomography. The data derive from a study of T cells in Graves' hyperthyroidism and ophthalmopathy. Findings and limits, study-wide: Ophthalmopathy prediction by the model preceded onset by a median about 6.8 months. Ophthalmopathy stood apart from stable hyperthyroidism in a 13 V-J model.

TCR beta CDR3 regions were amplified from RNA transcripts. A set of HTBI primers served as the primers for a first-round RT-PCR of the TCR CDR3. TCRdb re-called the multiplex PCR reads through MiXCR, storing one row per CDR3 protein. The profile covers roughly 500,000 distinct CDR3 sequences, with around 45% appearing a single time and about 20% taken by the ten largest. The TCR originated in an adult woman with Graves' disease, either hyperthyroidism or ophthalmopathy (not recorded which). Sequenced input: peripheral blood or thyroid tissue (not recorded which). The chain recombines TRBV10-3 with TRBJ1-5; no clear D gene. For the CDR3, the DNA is TGTGCCATCAGTGGAGACATCCAGGATCAGCCCCAGCATTTT. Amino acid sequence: CAISGDIQDQPQHF.